These 19 T cell receptor beta chains share one sample of origin, sequenced in a study of T cell repertoires in cytomegalovirus infection. From the reads, TCRdb called clonotypes with MiXCR, one entry per CDR3 protein. Of around 490,000 distinct CDR3 sequences listed, around 27% are singletons. The sample taken for sequencing was PBMCs. These TCRs come from a human donor in good health (CMV status not recorded). Some clones in this sample may be carry-over from other donors' samples.

There are a few counts of this clonotype. This rearrangement joins TRBV12-3 or TRBV12-4 to TRBJ2-1; 7 nucleotides match TRBD2. CDR3 length: 15 amino acids. The V gene end was trimmed by 3 bases and the J gene end by 6 bases; junction bases not matched to a gene: 8. CDR3 protein: CASSFFQRDGNEQFF. CDR3 nucleotides: TGTGCCAGCAGTTTCTTCCAGCGGGACGGCAATGAGCAGTTCTTC.

This clonotype has ten or more counts. The chain couples TRBV12-3 or TRBV12-4 to TRBJ2-1; no definite D call. CDR3 length: 11 amino acids. V lost 6 bases and J lost 8, with 8 bases in between. The CDR3 protein is CASSLPDEQFF. CDR3 coding DNA: TGTGCCAGCAGCCTCCCGGATGAGCAGTTCTTC.

The chain carries TRBV7-2 and TRBJ2-1; TRBD2 agrees at 8 bases. The germline V gene has CDR1 SGHTA and CDR2 FQGNSA. Trimming took 2 bases from V and 2 from J; bases not matched to a gene: 8. This CDR3 is built from 17 residues. CDR3 DNA sequence: TGTGCCAGCAGCTTAAATACCGGGAGGGCCGCCTACAATGAGCAGTTCTTC. Protein: CASSLNTGRAAYNEQFF.

The chain has TRBV5-6 and TRBJ2-1; D unresolved. Germline lookup yields CDR1 SGHDT and CDR2 YYEEEE. V was shortened by 4 bases and J by 5 bases, with 16 bases between the two germline ends. This CDR3 region has 15 residues. CDR3 coding DNA: TGTGCCAGCAGCCCTATGGACGCCATACACAATGAGCAGTTCTTC. This encodes CASSPMDAIHNEQFF.

This clonotype appeared a few times. This sequence joins TRBV28 and TRBJ2-7; unclear D gene. The CDR3 has 15 amino acids. The V end lost 5 bases, the J end lost 0 bases, and 14 bases lay between the germline ends. The V gene's germline CDR1 is MDHEN and CDR2 SYDVKM. CDR3 nucleotide sequence: TGTGCCAGCAGTCGAGAAAGCAGTAGCTCCTACGAGCAGTACGTC. Residues: CASSRESSSSYEQYV.

The CDR3 DNA reads as TGTGCCAGCAGCCAAGAAGGACGGACAAGTCGAGACAGATTCGGAAACACCATATATTTT. This codes for CASSQEGRTSRDRFGNTIYF. V and J are TRBV14 and TRBJ1-3; maybe TRBD1 (5 bases). The CDR3 runs 20 residues. V dropped 0 bases and J dropped 4 bases, with 25 bases sitting between them. The germline gives CDR1 SGHDN, CDR2 FVKESK. The entire variable domain, with the rest obtained from reference TRBV14 and TRBJ1-3, is as follows: EAGVTQFPSHSVIEKGQTVTLRCDPISGHDNLYWYRRVMGKEIKFLLHFVKESKQDESGMPNNRFLAERTGGTYSTLKVQPAELEDSGVYFCASSQEGRTSRDRFGNTIYFGEGSWLTVV.

This clonotype occurred a few times. In DNA form, the CDR3 reads TGTGCCAGCAGCCGCCAGGGTCCCCATTTCGGTTCTGAAGCTTTCTTT. This translates into CASSRQGPHFGSEAFF. This chain connects TRBV7-9 to TRBJ1-1; TRBD1 is a possible D gene (5 bases). Trimming removed 5 bases at V and 6 bases at J, with 22 bases between. The V gene's germline CDR1 is SEHNR and CDR2 FQNEAQ (reference sequence). CDR3 length equals 16 residues.

The V gene is TRBV19, the J gene TRBJ2-3; 12 bases are shared with TRBD2. The CDR3 contains 14 residues. The ends lost 9 bases at V and 5 bases at J; junction bases unmatched: 6. Germline loops: CDR1 LNHDA, CDR2 SQIVND (reference sequence). The CDR3 DNA reads TGTGCCAGCCGGACTAGCGGGAAAAGAGATACGCAGTATTTT. Protein: CASRTSGKRDTQYF.

This chain joins TRBV12-3 or TRBV12-4 and TRBJ1-5; D call uncertain. Trimming took 7 bases from V and 7 from J, leaving 11 bases between them. This CDR3 is built from 12 residues. CDR3 DNA: TGTGCCAGCACTTGGGGAGAGCAGCCCCAGCATTTT. It encodes CASTWGEQPQHF.

The CDR3 spells CASSARTGTGTDTQYF. The CDR3 bases are TGTGCCAGCAGCGCCCGTACAGGGACAGGCACAGATACGCAGTATTTT. The gene calls are TRBV2 and TRBJ2-3, with TRBD1 matching 7 bases. The CDR3 runs to 16 residues. CDR1 and CDR2 (germline): SNHLY, FYNNEI. Unmatched junction bases numbered 10, after V lost 6 bases and J lost 1 base.

This chain links TRBV11-2 with TRBJ2-7; no clear D. Germline CDR1 and CDR2: SGHAT and FQNNGV. This CDR3 spans 13 amino acids. V was clipped by 0 bases and J by 6 bases, with 9 bases between them. CDR3 amino acids: CASSLEMGGEQYF. The CDR3 coding sequence is TGTGCCAGCAGCTTAGAGATGGGTGGCGAGCAGTACTTC.

The rearrangement links TRBV6-6 to TRBJ1-4; D is possibly TRBD1 (6 bases). CDR1 is MNHNY and CDR2 is SVGAGI in the germline V gene (reference sequence). The CDR3 has 16 amino acids. The germline V and J ends were trimmed by 0 bases and 5 bases, with 13 bases remaining between them. This chain's CDR3 is CASSYSLGRGNEKLFF. The CDR3, as DNA: TGTGCCAGCAGTTACTCACTGGGGAGGGGGAATGAAAAACTGTTTTTT.

This clonotype was detected ten times or more. This chain's CDR3 is CASSLSDRGRGVQYF. The CDR3 DNA reads TGTGCCAGCAGTTTATCTGATCGGGGGAGAGGGGTGCAGTACTTC. The chain has TRBV28 and TRBJ2-7; maybe TRBD2 (6 bases). The germline CDR1 and CDR2 sequences are MDHEN and SYDVKM. This CDR3 has 15 amino acids. Trimming stripped 1 base from V and 9 bases from J, with 19 bases between.

This clonotype has just a few counts. This rearrangement joins TRBV5-6 to TRBJ2-3, with D possibly being TRBD2 (6 bases). CDR1 is SGHDT and CDR2 is YYEEEE in the germline V gene. This CDR3 comprises 14 residues. V dropped 0 bases and J dropped 4 bases, with 9 bases sitting between them. The CDR3 is CASSLGLEADTQYF. DNA for the CDR3: TGTGCCAGCAGCTTGGGACTAGAAGCAGATACGCAGTATTTT.

V usage is TRBV19 and J usage is TRBJ1-1; D remains ambiguous. CDR1 is LNHDA, CDR2 SQIVND, per germline (reference sequence). This CDR3 comprises 13 residues. Trimming shortened V by 8 bases and J by 3 bases, and 13 bases separated the two germline ends. In DNA form, the CDR3 reads TGTGCCAGTGGGCAAAGGCGAGACACTGAAGCTTTCTTT. It specifies CASGQRRDTEAFF.

V is TRBV20-1 and J is TRBJ1-2; the match to TRBD1 covers 7 bases. The CDR3 length is 13 residues. V lost 2 bases and J lost 6; bases outside the gene matches: 6. Germline CDR1 reads DFQATT; CDR2 reads SNEGSKA (reference sequence). CDR3 region: CSARFGQDHGYTF. DNA for the CDR3: TGCAGTGCTAGATTCGGACAGGATCATGGCTACACCTTC.

This clonotype appeared many times. CDR3 in DNA: TGTGCCAGCAGCTCTCAGGGGTATAGCAATCAGCCCCAGCATTTT. Its protein is CASSSQGYSNQPQHF. The V and J genes are TRBV7-2 and TRBJ1-5; maybe TRBD1 (6 bases). Germline CDR1 and CDR2: SGHTA and FQGNSA. V was trimmed by 4 bases and J by 0 bases, leaving 10 bases between them. CDR3 length: 15 amino acids.

Many counts were recorded for this clonotype. The CDR3 spells CASSLGRVNTEAFF. The CDR3 DNA follows: TGTGCCAGCAGCTTAGGCAGGGTGAACACTGAAGCTTTCTTT. The V call is TRBV7-8, the J call TRBJ1-1; a weak D match, TRBD1 (5 bases). Per germline, CDR1 SGHVS and CDR2 FQNEAQ. The CDR3 totals 14 residues. The ends were cut back, 1 base at V and 0 bases at J, with 6 bases in the middle.

The chain has TRBV6-8 and TRBJ2-1, with unresolved D. V was shortened by 8 bases and J by 6 bases, with 17 bases between the two germline ends. The V gene's germline CDR1 is MNHGY and CDR2 SAAAGT. The CDR3 extends over 14 amino acids. CDR3 amino acids: CASGWDPLLNEQFF. The CDR3 coding sequence is TGTGCCAGCGGCTGGGATCCCCTCCTCAATGAGCAGTTCTTC.